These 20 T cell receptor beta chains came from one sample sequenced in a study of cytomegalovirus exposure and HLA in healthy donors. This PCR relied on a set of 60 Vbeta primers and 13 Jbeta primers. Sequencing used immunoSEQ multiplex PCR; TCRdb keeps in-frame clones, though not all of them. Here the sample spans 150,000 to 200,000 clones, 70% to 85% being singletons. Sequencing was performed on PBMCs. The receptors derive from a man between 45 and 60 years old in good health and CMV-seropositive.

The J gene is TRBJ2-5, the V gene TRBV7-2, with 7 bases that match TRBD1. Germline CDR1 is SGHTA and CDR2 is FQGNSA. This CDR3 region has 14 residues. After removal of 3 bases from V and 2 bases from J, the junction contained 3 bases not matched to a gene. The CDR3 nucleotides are TGTGCCAGCAGCTTCAGACAGGGACAAGAGACCCAGTACTTC. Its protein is CASSFRQGQETQYF. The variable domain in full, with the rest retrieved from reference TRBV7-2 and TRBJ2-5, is GAGVSQSPSNKVTEKGKDVELRCDPISGHTALYWYRQSLGQGLEFLIYFQGNSAPDKSGLPSDRFSAERTGGSVSTLTIQRTQQEDSAVYLCASSFRQGQETQYFGPGTRLLVL.

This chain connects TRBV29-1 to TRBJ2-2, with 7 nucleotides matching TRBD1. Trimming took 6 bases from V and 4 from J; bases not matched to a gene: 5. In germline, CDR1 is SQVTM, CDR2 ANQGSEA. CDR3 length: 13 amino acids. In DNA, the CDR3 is TGCAGCGTCCAGACAGGGCTCACCGGGGAGCTGTTTTTT. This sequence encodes CSVQTGLTGELFF.

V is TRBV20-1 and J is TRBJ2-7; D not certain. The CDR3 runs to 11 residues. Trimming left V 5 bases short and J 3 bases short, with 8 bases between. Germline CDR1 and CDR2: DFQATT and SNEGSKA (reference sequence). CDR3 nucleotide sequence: TGCAGTGCTCCTAGGAACTACGAGCAGTACTTC. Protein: CSAPRNYEQYF.

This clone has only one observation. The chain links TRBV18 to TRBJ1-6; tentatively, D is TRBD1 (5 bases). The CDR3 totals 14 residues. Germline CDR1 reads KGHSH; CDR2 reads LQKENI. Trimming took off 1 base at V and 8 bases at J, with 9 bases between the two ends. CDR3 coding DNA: TGTGCCAGCTCACCACAGGACACGGATTCACCCCTCCACTTT. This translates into CASSPQDTDSPLHF.

This CDR3 reads CASSPQRHSPLHF. The CDR3, as DNA: TGTGCCAGCAGCCCCCAGAGGCATTCACCCCTCCACTTT. The V gene is TRBV7-3, the J gene TRBJ1-6; no reliable D call. The CDR3 extends over 13 amino acids. The V gene lost 5 bases and the J gene lost 8 bases, with 10 bases spanning the gap. CDR1 and CDR2 (germline): SGHTA, FQGTGA.

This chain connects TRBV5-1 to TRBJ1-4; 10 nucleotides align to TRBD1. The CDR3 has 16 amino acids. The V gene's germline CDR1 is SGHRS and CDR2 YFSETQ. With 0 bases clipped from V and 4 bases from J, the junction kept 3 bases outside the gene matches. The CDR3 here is CASSLGGQGINEKLFF. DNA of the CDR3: TGCGCCAGCAGCTTGGGGGGACAGGGGATTAATGAAAAACTGTTTTTT.

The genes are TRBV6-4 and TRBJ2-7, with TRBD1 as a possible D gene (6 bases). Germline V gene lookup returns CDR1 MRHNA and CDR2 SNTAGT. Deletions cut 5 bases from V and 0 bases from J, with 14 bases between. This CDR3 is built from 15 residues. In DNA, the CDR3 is TGTGCCAGCAGTTACAGGGCAACCCTCTCCTACGAGCAGTACTTC. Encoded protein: CASSYRATLSYEQYF.

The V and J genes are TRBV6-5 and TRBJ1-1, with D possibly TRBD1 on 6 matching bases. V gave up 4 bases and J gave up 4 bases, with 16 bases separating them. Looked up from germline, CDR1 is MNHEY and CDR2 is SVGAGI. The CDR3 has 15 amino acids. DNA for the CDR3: TGTGCCAGCAGTTTCAGGGGTGGCAAAGGCACTGAAGCTTTCTTT. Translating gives CASSFRGGKGTEAFF.

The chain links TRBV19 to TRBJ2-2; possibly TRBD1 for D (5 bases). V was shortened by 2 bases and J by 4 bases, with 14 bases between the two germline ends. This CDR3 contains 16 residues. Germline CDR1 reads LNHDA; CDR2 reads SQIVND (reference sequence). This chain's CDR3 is CASSIKGVVITGELFF. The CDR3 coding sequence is TGTGCCAGTAGTATAAAAGGGGTCGTGATCACCGGGGAGCTGTTTTTT.

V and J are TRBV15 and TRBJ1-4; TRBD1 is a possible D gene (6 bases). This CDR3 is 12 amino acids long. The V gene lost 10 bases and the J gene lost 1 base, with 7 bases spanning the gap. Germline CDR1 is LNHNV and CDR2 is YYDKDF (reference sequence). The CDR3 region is CAIQGTNEKLFF. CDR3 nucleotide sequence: TGTGCCATACAGGGAACTAATGAAAAACTGTTTTTT. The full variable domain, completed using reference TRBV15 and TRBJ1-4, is DAMVIQNPRYQVTQFGKPVTLSCSQTLNHNVMYWYQQKSSQAPKLLFHYYDKDFNNEADTPDNFQSRRPNTSFCFLDIRSPGLGDTAMYLCAIQGTNEKLFFGSGTQLSVL.

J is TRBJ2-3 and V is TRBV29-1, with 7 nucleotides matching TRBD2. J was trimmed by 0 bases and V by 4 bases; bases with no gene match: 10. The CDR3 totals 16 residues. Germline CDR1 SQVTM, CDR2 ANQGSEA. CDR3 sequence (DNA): TGCAGCGTTGGAGGCCTATCGCGGGGGAGCACAGATACGCAGTATTTT. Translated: CSVGGLSRGSTDTQYF.

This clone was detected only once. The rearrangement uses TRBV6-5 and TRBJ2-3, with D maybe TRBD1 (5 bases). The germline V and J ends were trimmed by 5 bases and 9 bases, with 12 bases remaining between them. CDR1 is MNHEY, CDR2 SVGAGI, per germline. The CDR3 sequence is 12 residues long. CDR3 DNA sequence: TGTGCCAGCAGTCCCGTCTCAGGGACGCAGTATTTT. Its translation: CASSPVSGTQYF.

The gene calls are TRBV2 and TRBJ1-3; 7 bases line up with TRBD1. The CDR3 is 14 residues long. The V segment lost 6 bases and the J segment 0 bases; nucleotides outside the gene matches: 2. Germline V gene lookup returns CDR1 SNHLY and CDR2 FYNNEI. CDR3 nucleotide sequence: TGTGCCAGCAGAACAGGGGACTCTGGAAACACCATATATTTT. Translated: CASRTGDSGNTIYF.

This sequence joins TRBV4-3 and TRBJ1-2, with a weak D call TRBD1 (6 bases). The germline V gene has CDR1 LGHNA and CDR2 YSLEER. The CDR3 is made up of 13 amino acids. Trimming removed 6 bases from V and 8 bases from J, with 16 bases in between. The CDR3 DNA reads TGCGCCAGCAGTTTAGGACAGTTTTCCGGCTACACCTTC. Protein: CASSLGQFSGYTF.

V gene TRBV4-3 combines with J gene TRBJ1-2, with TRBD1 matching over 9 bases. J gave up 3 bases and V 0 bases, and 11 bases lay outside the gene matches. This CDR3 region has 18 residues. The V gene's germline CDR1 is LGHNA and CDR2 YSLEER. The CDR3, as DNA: TGCGCCAGCAGCCAAGACTGGACAGGGGATTTCTTAGACTATGGCTACACCTTC. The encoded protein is CASSQDWTGDFLDYGYTF.

CDR3 bases: TGCGCCAGCAGTTGTAAAACGAAGGGGGATATGAACACTGAAGCTTTCTTT. It specifies CASSCKTKGDMNTEAFF. This chain links TRBV10-1 with TRBJ1-1; tentatively, D is TRBD1 (6 bases). V dropped 5 bases and J dropped 0 bases, with 19 bases sitting between them. The CDR3 spans 17 residues. CDR1 is WNHNN, CDR2 SYGVQD, per germline (reference sequence).

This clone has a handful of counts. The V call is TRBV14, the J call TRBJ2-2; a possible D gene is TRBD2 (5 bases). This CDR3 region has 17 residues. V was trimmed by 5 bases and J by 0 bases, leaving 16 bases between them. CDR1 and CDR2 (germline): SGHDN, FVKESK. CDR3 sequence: CASSKGAGRANTGELFF. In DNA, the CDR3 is TGTGCCAGCAGCAAGGGAGCAGGCCGAGCGAACACCGGGGAGCTGTTTTTT.

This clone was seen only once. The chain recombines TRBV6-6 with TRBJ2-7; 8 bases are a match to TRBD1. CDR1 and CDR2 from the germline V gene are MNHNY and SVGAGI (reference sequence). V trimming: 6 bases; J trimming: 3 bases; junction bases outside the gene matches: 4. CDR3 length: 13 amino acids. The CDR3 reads CASSNRGVYEQYF. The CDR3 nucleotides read TGTGCCAGCAGCAACAGGGGGGTCTACGAGCAGTACTTC.

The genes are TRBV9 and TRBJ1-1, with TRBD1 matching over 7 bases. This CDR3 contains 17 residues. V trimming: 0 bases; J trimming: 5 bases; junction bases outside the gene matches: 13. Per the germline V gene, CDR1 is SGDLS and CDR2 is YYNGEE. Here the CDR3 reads CASSVGDRGRLGTEAFF. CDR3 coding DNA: TGTGCCAGCAGCGTAGGAGATAGGGGGCGCCTCGGGACTGAAGCTTTCTTT.

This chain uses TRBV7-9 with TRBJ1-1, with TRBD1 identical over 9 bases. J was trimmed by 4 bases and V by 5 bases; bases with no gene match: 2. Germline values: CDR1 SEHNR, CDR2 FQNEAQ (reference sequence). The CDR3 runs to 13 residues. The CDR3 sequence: CASSRDRVTEAFF. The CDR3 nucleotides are TGTGCCAGCAGCAGGGACAGGGTCACTGAAGCTTTCTTT.